Presented here are 3 T cell receptor beta chains from one specimen sequenced in a study of T cell changes during pregnancy in multiple sclerosis. Using immunoSEQ multiplex PCR, the repertoire was profiled, and TCRdb retains in-frame clones only, with some absent. The profile covers more than 60,000 clones, with about nine tenths appearing a single time and 1.4% to 1.5% taken by the ten largest. Sequenced here: peripheral blood, sampled in the second trimester of pregnancy. These receptors all stem from a female donor with multiple sclerosis, enrolled in a pregnancy study.

This sequence joins TRBV6-6 and TRBJ2-2; possible D gene TRBD2, 6 bases. Trimming took off 8 bases at V and 5 bases at J, with 21 bases between the two ends. The CDR3 length is 16 residues. The germline V gene has CDR1 MNHNY and CDR2 SVGAGI (reference sequence). CDR3 loop: CASGSAGTLETGELFF. As DNA, the CDR3 is TGTGCCAGCGGTAGTGCGGGGACCTTAGAGACCGGGGAGCTGTTTTTT.

This chain joins TRBV30 and TRBJ1-5; D is ambiguous. Germline V gives CDR1 GTSNPN, CDR2 SVGIG (reference sequence). The CDR3 is made up of 15 amino acids. Trimming shortened V by 4 bases and J by 2 bases, and 15 bases separated the two germline ends. CDR3 nucleotide sequence: TGTGCCTGGACGGCCTCTAGTAGCGGCAATCAGCCCCAGCATTTT. Translated: CAWTASSSGNQPQHF.

This clone was observed a single time. The J gene is TRBJ1-4, the V gene TRBV5-1; no clear D. Trimming cost V 1 base and J 11 bases, with 15 bases left between them. There are 14 residues in the CDR3. CDR1 SGHRS and CDR2 YFSETQ come from the germline V gene. CDR3 loop: CASSLKEAAGKLFF. The CDR3 DNA reads as TGCGCCAGCAGCTTGAAAGAGGCCGCGGGGAAACTGTTTTTT. Full variable domain (outside the CDR3, taken from reference TRBV5-1 and TRBJ1-4): KAGVTQTPRYLIKTRGQQVTLSCSPISGHRSVSWYQQTPGQGLQFLFEYFSETQRNKGNFPGRFSGRQFSNSRSEMNVSTLELGDSALYLCASSLKEAAGKLFFGSGTQLSVL.